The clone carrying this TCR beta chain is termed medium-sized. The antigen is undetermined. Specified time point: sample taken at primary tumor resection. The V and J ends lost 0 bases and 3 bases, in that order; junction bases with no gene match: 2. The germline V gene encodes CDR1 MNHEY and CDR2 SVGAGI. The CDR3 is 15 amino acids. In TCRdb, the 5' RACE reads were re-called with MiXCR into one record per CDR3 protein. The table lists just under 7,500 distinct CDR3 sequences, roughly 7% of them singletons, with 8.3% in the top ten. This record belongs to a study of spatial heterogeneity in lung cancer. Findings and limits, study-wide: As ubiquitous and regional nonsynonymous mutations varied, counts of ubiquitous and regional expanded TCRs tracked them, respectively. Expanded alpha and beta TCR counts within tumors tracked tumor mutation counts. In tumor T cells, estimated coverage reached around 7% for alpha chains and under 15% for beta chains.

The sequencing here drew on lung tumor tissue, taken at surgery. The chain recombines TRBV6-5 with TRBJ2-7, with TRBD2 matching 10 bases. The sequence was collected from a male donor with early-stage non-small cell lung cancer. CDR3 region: CASSYSASGSYEQYF. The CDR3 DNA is TGTGCCAGCAGTTACTCGGCTAGCGGGAGCTACGAGCAGTACTTC.